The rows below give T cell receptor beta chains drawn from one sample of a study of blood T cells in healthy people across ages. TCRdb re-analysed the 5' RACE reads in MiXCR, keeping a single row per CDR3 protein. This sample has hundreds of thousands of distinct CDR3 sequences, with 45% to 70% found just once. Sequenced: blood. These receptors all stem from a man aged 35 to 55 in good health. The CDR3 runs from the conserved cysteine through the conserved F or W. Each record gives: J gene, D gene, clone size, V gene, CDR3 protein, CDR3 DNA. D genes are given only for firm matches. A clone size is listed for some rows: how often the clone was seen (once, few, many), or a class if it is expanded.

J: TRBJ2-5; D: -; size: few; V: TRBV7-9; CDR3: CASSSPPGPQETQYF; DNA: TGTGCCAGCAGCTCCCCCCCGGGGCCCCAAGAGACCCAGTACTTC
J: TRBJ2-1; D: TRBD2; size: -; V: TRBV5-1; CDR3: CASSPNPLAGGYKEQFF; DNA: TGCGCCAGCAGCCCGAACCCCTTAGCGGGGGGTTACAAGGAGCAGTTCTTC
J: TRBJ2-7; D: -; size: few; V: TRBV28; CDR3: CASRSWADTYEQYF; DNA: TGTGCCAGCCGTTCCTGGGCAGACACCTACGAGCAGTACTTC
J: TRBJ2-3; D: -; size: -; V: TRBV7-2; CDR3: CASSLDTPSSTDTQYF; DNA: TGTGCCAGCAGCTTAGATACGCCCTCTAGCACAGATACGCAGTATTTT
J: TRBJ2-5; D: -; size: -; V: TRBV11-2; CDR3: CASSLAYSQETQYF; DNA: TGTGCCAGCAGCTTAGCTTACAGCCAAGAGACCCAGTACTTC
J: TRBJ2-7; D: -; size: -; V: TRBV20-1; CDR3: CSASRGGNEQYF; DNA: TGCAGTGCTAGCAGAGGGGGGAACGAGCAGTACTTC
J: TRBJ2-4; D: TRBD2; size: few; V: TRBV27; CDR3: CASSSNRQGRLAGVGEQYF; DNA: TGTGCCAGCAGCTCAAACCGACAGGGTCGACTAGCGGGAGTGGGTGAGCAGTACTTC
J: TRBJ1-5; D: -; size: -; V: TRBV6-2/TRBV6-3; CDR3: CASRDGRSDQPQHF; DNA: TGTGCCAGCAGGGACGGAAGGTCCGATCAGCCCCAGCATTTT
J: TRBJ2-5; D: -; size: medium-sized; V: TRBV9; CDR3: CASSPNWGQETQYF; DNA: TGTGCCAGCAGCCCAAACTGGGGGCAAGAGACCCAGTACTTC
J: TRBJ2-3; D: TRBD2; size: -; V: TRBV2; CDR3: CASSRETSGVTDTQYF; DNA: TGTGCCAGCAGTCGAGAAACTAGCGGGGTCACAGATACGCAGTATTTT
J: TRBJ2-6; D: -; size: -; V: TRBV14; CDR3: CASRLQGTGANVLTF; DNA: TGTGCCAGCAGGCTACAGGGTACTGGGGCCAACGTCCTGACTTTC
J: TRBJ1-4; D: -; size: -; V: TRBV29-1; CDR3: CSVLGGRGEANEKLFF; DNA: TGCAGCGTGCTCGGGGGGCGTGGTGAGGCTAATGAAAAACTGTTTTTT
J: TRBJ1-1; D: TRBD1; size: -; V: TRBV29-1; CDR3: CSVDRGQENTEAFF; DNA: TGCAGCGTTGACCGGGGACAGGAGAACACTGAAGCTTTCTTT
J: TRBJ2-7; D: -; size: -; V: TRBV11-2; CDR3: CASSLFSGQSSYEQYF; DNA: TGTGCCAGCAGCTTATTTAGCGGTCAGAGCTCCTACGAGCAGTACTTC
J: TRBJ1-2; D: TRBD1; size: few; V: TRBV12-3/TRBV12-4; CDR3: CASSKTGGAFGYTF; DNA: TGTGCCAGCAGCAAGACAGGGGGCGCGTTTGGCTACACCTTC
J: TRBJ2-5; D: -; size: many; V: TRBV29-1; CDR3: CSVDSPGGETQYF; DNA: TGCAGCGTTGATTCGCCCGGTGGAGAGACCCAGTACTTC
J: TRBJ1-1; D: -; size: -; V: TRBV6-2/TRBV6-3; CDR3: CASSYYPKRLNTEAFF; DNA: TGTGCCAGCAGTTACTATCCCAAAAGGCTGAACACTGAAGCTTTCTTT
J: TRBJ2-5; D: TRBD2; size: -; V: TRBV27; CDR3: CASSLSGFTSVGNEQYF; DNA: TGTGCCAGCAGTTTAAGTGGGTTTACTAGCGTGGGCAATGAGCAGTACTTC
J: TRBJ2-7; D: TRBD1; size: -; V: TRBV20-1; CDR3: CSARLRGQLIQNEQYF; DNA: TGCAGTGCTCGTTTGAGGGGACAGCTAATTCAGAACGAGCAGTACTTC